This T cell receptor beta chain appears in the sequencing data of a study of blood T cell repertoires in COVID-19. At the level of the study: COVID-19 samples collected from the United States, Italy and Spain covered acute and convalescent phases.

How the authors handled the data: Estimation of nucleated cell counts was performed using reference gene primer amplification. Only in-frame clones appear in the TCRdb table, and some are missing; sequencing was by immunoSEQ multiplex PCR. The DNA was the basis for D and trimming; V, J and clone size are from that table. The sample holds 250,000 to 350,000 clones, roughly 87% seen once. The sequence was collected from a man between 18 and 29 years old with active or convalescent COVID-19. Sequenced: peripheral blood.

The CDR3 region is CATQDSYEQYF. In DNA, the CDR3 is TGTGCCACCCAGGACAGTTACGAGCAGTACTTC. V usage is TRBV10-3 and J usage is TRBJ2-7; maybe TRBD1 (6 bases). The CDR3 covers 11 residues. The V gene lost 10 bases and the J gene lost 4 bases, with 11 bases spanning the gap. Germline assignment: CDR1 ENHRY and CDR2 SYGVKD.